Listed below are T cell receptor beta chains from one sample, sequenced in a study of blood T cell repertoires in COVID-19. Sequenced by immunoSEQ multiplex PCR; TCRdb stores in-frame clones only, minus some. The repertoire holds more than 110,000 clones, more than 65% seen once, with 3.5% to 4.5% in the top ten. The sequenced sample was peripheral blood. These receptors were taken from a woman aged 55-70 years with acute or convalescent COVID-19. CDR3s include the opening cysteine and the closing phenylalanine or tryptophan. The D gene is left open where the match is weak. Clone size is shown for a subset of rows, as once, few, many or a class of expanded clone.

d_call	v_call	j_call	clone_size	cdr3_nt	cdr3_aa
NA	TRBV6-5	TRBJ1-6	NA	TGTGCCAGCAGTCTCGCCCTCCCAGACAGGTCACCCCTCCACTTT	CASSLALPDRSPLHF
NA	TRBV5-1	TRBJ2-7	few	TGCGCCAGCAGCACGCCACAGGGATCCTACGAGCAGTACTTC	CASSTPQGSYEQYF
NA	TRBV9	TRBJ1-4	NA	TGTGCCAGCAGCGTAGGAGGGCAGGTCAATGAAAAACTGTTTTTT	CASSVGGQVNEKLFF
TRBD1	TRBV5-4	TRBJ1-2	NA	TGTGCCAGCAGCGTTAACTCCGGGACAGCAATGGGCTACACCTTC	CASSVNSGTAMGYTF
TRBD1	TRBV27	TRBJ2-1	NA	TGTGCCAGCAGTTTGGAACGGACAGGGGGTTACTTTGAGCAGTTCTTC	CASSLERTGGYFEQFF
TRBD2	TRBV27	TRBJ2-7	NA	TGTGCCAGCAGTGTGATGGGGGGGACCACCTACGAGCAGTACTTC	CASSVMGGTTYEQYF
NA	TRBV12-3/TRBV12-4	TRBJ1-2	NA	TGTGCCAGCAGTTCGACACCGAACTATGGCTACACCTTC	CASSSTPNYGYTF
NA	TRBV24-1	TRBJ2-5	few	TGTGCCACCAGTGATTTGCAGGGGCGGCAAGAGACCCAGTACTTC	CATSDLQGRQETQYF
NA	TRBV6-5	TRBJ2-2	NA	TGTGCCAGCAGTTACTCACAGGGGAACACCGGGGAGCTGTTTTTT	CASSYSQGNTGELFF
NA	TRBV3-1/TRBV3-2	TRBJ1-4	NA	TGTGCCAGCAGCCCCCCCTCAGGGGCGACTAATGAAAAACTGTTTTTT	CASSPPSGATNEKLFF
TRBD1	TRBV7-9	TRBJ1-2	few	TGTGCCAGCAGCCCCGTGACAGGGGTAGGCTACACCTTC	CASSPVTGVGYTF
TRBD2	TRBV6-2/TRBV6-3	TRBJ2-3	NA	TGTGCCAGCAGTCCCGAGGAGAGAAGCGGGAGCACGAGTATGGATACGCAGTATTTT	CASSPEERSGSTSMDTQYF
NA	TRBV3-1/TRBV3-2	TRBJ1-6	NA	TGTGCCAGCAGCCAAGCTGCGTTCAATTCACCCCTCCACTTT	CASSQAAFNSPLHF
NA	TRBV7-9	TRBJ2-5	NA	TGTGCCAGCGGGGGAGGAGTGGGTAAAGAGACCCAGTACTTC	CASGGGVGKETQYF
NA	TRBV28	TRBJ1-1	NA	TGTGCCAGCAGCCCCAATACTGAAGCTTTCTTT	CASSPNTEAFF
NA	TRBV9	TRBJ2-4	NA	TGTGCCAGCAGCGTATTACAGGGTGGTGACATTCAGTACTTC	CASSVLQGGDIQYF
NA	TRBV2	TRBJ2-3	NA	TGTGCCAGCAGTATTTACTTCACAGATACGCAGTATTTT	CASSIYFTDTQYF
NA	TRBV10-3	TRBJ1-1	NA	TGTGCCGTAAAACAGGGTTTGAACACTGAAGCTTTCTTT	CAVKQGLNTEAFF
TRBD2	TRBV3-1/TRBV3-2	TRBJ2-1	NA	TGTGCCAGCAGCCAAGGTACGGAAGCGCTAGCGGGAGGGCCGGAGTTCTTC	CASSQGTEALAGGPEFF
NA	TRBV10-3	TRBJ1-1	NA	TGTGCCATCAGAGGAGGGGCGCGGTCCACTGAAGCTTTCTTT	CAIRGGARSTEAFF
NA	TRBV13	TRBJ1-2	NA	TGTGCCAGCAGAGGACCCGGGGACATCGTTAACTCTGGCTACACCTTC	CASRGPGDIVNSGYTF
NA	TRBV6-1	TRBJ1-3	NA	TGTGCCAGCAGTGAGCCGAGACAGTCTGGAAACACCATATATTTT	CASSEPRQSGNTIYF
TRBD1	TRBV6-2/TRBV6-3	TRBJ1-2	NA	TGTGCCAGCAGTTGGACAGGAAACTATGGCTACACCTTC	CASSWTGNYGYTF
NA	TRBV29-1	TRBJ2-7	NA	TGCAGCGTTGAAGAGGGGGCAGGGCAGTACTTC	CSVEEGAGQYF
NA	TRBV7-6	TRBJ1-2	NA	TGTGCCAGCAGCCCCAGGAGGGGACTTAACTATGGCTACACCTTC	CASSPRRGLNYGYTF
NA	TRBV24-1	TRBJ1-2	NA	TGTGCCACCAGCCAGGGAAGTTATGGCTACACCTTC	CATSQGSYGYTF
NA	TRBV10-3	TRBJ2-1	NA	TGTGCCACCCAGACAGGTTCCAATGAGCAGTTCTTC	CATQTGSNEQFF
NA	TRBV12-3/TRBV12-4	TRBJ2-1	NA	TGTGCCAGCAGTTCCATGACGGGCAATGAGCAGTTCTTC	CASSSMTGNEQFF
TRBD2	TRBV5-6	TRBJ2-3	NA	TGTGCCAGCAGCGAATCCCCGGGACTAGCGGCTAGCACAGATACGCAGTATTTT	CASSESPGLAASTDTQYF
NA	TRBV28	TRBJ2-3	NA	TGTGCGTCGGGAGATACGCAGTATTTT	CASGDTQYF
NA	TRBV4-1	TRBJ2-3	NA	TGCGCCAGCAGCCAAGGAGCGTATCCTAGCACAGATACGCAGTATTTT	CASSQGAYPSTDTQYF
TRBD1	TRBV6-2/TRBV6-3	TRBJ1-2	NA	TGTGCCAGCAGCGCCGACAGGGGGCTCGACTATGGCTACACCTTC	CASSADRGLDYGYTF
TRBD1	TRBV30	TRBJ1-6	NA	TGTGCCTGGGGGCTACAGGGGTCACCCCTCCACTTT	CAWGLQGSPLHF
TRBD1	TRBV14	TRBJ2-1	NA	TGTGCCAGCAGCCTATCGGGACAGGGAAGTTTCAATGAGCAGTTCTTC	CASSLSGQGSFNEQFF
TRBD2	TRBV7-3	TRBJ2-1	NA	TGTGCCAGCAGCTTAACGAGCGGGACCTACAATGAGCAGTTCTTC	CASSLTSGTYNEQFF
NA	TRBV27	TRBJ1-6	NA	TGTGCCAGCGGATCTCGGACAACCAATTCACCCCTCCACTTT	CASGSRTTNSPLHF
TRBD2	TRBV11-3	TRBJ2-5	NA	TGTGCCAGCAGCTTAGAAGGAGGAGCGGGAGGACAAGAGACCCAGTACTTC	CASSLEGGAGGQETQYF
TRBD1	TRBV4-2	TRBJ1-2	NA	TGTGCCAGCAGCCAAGATCAGGGGGGCTATGGCTACACCTTC	CASSQDQGGYGYTF
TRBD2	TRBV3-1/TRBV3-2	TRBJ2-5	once	TGTGCCAGCAGCCAAGTGGCGACTAGCGGGAGGGAGACCCAGTACTTC	CASSQVATSGRETQYF
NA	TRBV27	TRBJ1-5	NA	TGTGCCAGCAGAGCGGAAACAGGGAACAATCAGCCCCAGCATTTT	CASRAETGNNQPQHF
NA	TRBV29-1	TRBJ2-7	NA	TGCAGCGTTGTGAGAAGCCGGGAACCCTACGAGCAGTACTTC	CSVVRSREPYEQYF
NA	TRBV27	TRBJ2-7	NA	TGTGCCAGCAGTCTGACAGGAAGTTACTACGAGCAGTACTTC	CASSLTGSYYEQYF
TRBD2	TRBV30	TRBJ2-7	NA	TGTGCCTGGAGTGTTACTAGCGGGAGTTACGAGCAGTACTTC	CAWSVTSGSYEQYF
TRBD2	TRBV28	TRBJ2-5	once	TGTGCCAGCAGCCCCCTAGCGGGAGCCGGTGAGACCCAGTACTTC	CASSPLAGAGETQYF
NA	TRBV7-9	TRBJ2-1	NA	TGTGCCAGCAGCTTATGGGGGGACCCAAGCGGGAATGAGCAGTTCTTC	CASSLWGDPSGNEQFF
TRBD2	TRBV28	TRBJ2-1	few	TGTGCCAGCAGCGGGCCGGCCGGGGGGTGGGCGAATGAGCAGTTCTTC	CASSGPAGGWANEQFF
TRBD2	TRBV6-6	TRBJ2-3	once	TGTGCCAGCAGTGTCCCGGGACTAGCGGGCACAGATACGCAGTATTTT	CASSVPGLAGTDTQYF
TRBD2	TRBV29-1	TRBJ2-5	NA	TGCAGCGTTGAATCTCGGGGGGGGCTCGAGACCCAGTACTTC	CSVESRGGLETQYF
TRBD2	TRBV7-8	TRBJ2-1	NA	TGTGCCAGCAGCTTATGGGCTAGCGGGAGGGATGAGCAGTTCTTC	CASSLWASGRDEQFF
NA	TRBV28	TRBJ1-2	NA	TGTGCCAGCAGTTTAAGGCAGGACATGCTTGGCTATGGCTACACCTTC	CASSLRQDMLGYGYTF
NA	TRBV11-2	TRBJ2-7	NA	TGTGCCAGCCAGGGTGGACGGGTTTACGAGCAGTACTTC	CASQGGRVYEQYF
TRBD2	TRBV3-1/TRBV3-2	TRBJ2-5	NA	TGTGCCAGCAGCCAAGATTGGGCCGGGGGGGGCCAAGCTGCGGTCCAGTACTTC	CASSQDWAGGGQAAVQYF
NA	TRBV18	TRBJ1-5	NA	TGTGCCAGCTCACCATCACAAAATCAGCCCCAGCATTTT	CASSPSQNQPQHF
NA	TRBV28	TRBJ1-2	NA	TGTGCCAGCAGTTTATCGGCCGGGGGGGTATATGGCTACACCTTC	CASSLSAGGVYGYTF
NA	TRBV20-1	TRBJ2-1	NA	TGCAGTGCTAGTAGTCTTCTCAATAGCGGCCCGGAGAAGGATGAGCAGTTCTTC	CSASSLLNSGPEKDEQFF